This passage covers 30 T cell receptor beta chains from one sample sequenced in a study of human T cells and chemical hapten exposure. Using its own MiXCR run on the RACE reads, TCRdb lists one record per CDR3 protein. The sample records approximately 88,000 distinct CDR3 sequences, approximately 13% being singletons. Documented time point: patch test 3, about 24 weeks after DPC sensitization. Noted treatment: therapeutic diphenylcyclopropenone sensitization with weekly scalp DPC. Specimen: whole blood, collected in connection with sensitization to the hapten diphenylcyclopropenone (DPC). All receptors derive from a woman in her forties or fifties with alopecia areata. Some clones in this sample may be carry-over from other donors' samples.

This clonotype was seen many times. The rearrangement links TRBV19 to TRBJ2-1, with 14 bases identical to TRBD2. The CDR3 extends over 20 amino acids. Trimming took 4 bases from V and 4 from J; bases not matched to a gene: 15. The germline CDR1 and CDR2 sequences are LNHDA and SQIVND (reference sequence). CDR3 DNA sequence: TGTGCCAGTAGTAGACCCCCGGGACTAGCGGGAGAGAGAGATTACAATGAGCAGTTCTTC. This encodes CASSRPPGLAGERDYNEQFF. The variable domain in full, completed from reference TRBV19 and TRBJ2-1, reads DGGITQSPKYLFRKEGQNVTLSCEQNLNHDAMYWYRQDPGQGLRLIYYSQIVNDFQKGDIAEGYSVSREKKESFPLTVTSAQKNPTAFYLCASSRPPGLAGERDYNEQFFGPGTRLTVL.

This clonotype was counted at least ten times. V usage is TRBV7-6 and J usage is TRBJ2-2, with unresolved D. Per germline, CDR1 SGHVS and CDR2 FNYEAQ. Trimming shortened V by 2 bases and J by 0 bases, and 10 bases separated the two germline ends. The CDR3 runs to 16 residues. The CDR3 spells CASSLYGPANTGELFF. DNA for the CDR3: TGTGCCAGCAGCTTATATGGTCCGGCGAACACCGGGGAGCTGTTTTTT.

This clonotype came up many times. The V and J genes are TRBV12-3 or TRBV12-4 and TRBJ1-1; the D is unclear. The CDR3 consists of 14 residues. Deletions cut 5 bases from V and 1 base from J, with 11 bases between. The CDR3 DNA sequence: TGTGCCAGCAGTCGGACCTCAAAGAACACTGAAGCTTTCTTT. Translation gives CASSRTSKNTEAFF.

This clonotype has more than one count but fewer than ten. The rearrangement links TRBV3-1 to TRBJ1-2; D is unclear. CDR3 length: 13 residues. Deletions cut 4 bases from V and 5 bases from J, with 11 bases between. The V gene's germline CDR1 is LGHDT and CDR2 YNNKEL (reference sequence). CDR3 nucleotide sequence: TGTGCCAGCAGCCCATACAAGGGTTATGGCTACACCTTC. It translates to CASSPYKGYGYTF.

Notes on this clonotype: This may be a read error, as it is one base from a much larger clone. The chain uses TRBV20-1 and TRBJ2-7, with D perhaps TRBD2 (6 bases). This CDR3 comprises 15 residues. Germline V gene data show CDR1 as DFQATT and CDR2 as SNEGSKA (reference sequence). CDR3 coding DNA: TGCAGTGCCACTCTTCTGGGAGGAAACACCTACGAGCTGTACTTC. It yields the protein CSATLLGGNTYELYF.

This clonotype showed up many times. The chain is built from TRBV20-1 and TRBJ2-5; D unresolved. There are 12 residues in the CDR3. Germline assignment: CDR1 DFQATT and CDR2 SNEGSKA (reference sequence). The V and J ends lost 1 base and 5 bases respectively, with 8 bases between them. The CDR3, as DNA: TGCAGTGCTAGAGTTGCTGTTGAGACCCAGTACTTC. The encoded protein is CSARVAVETQYF.

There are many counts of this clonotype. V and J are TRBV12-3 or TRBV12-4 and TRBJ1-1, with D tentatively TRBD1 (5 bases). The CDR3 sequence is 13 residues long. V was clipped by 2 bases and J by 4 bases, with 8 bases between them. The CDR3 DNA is TGTGCCAGCAGTTTATCTGGGGGCACTGAAGCTTTCTTT. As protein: CASSLSGGTEAFF.

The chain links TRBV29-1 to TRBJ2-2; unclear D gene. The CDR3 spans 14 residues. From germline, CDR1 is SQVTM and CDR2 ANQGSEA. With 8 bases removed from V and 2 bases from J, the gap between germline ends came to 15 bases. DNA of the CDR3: TGCAGCTTTAAACAGTTCACCAACACCGGGGAGCTGTTTTTT. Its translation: CSFKQFTNTGELFF.

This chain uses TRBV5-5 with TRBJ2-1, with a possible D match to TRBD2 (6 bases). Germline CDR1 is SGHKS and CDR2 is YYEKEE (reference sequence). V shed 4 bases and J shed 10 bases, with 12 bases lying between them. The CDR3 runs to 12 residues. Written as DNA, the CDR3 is TGTGCCAGCAGCCAGACTAGTGTGGAGCAGTTCTTC. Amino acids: CASSQTSVEQFF.

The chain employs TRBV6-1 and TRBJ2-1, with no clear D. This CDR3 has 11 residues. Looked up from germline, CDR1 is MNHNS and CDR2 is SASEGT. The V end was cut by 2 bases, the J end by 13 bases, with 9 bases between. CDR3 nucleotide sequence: TGTGCCAGCAGTGAACCCTTCCAACAGTTCTTC. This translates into CASSEPFQQFF.

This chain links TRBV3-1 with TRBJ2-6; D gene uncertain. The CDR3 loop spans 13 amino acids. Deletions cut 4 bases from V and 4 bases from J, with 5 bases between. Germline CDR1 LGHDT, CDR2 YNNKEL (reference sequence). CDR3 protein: CASSPVGANVLTF. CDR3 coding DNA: TGTGCCAGCAGCCCCGTCGGGGCCAACGTCCTGACTTTC.

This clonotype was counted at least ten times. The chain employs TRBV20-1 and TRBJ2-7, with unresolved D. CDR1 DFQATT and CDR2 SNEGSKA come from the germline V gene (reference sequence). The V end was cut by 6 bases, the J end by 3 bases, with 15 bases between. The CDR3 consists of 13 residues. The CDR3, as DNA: TGCAGTGCCGTCCCCCGCCACATCTACGAGCAGTACTTC. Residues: CSAVPRHIYEQYF.

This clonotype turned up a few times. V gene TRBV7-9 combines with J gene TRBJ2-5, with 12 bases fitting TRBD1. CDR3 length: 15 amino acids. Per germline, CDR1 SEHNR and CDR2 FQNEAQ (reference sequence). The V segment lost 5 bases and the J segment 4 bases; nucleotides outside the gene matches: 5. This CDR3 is CASSPGQGAAETQYF. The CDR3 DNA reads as TGTGCCAGCAGCCCGGGACAGGGGGCGGCAGAGACCCAGTACTTC.

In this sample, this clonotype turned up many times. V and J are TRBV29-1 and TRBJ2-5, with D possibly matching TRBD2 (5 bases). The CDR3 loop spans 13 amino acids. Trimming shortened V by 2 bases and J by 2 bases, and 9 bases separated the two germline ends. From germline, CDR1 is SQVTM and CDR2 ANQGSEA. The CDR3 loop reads CSVEITGQETQYF. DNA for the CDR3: TGCAGCGTTGAAATCACGGGGCAAGAGACCCAGTACTTC. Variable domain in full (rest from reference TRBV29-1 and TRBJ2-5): SAVISQKPSRDICQRGTSLTIQCQVDSQVTMMFWYRQQPGQSLTLIATANQGSEATYESGFVIDKFPISRPNLTFSTLTVSNMSPEDSSIYLCSVEITGQETQYFGPGTRLLVL.

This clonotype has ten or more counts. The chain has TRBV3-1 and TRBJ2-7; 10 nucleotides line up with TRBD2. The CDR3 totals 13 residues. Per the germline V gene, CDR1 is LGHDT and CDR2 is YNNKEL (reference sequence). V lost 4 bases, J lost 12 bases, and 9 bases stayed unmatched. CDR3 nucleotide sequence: TGTGCCAGCAGCCTCCGGACTAGCGGAGGGCCGTACTTC. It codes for CASSLRTSGGPYF.

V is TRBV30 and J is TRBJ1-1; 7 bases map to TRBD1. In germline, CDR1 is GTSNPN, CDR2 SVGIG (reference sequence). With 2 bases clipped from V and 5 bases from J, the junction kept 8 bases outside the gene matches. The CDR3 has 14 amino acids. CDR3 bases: TGTGCCTGGAGTAGGAGGACAGGATATACTGAAGCTTTCTTT. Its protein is CAWSRRTGYTEAFF.

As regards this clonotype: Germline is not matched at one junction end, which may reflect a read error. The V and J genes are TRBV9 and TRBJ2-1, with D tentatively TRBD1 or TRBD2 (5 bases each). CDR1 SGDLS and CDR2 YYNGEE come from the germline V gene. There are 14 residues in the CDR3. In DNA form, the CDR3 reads TGTGCCAGCAGCGTATTCGGGACCTACGATGAGCAGTTCTTC. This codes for CASSVFGTYDEQFF.

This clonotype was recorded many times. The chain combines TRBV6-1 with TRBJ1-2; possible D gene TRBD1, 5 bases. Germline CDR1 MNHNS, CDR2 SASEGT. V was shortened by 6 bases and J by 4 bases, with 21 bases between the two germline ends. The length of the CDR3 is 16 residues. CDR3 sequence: CASSIAGGGNSYGYTF. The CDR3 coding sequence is TGTGCCAGCAGCATCGCGGGGGGAGGGAATTCCTATGGCTACACCTTC.

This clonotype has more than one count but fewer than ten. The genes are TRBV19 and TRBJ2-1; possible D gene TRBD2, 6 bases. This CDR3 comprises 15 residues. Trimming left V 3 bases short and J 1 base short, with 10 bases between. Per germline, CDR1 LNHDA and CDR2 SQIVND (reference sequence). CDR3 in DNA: TGTGCCAGTAGTATCCCAGGGAGGTCCTACAATGAGCAGTTCTTC. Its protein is CASSIPGRSYNEQFF.

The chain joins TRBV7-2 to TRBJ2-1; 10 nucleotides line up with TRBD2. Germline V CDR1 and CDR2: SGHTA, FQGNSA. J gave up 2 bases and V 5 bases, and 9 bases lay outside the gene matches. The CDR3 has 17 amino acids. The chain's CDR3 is CASSEQAGGPPYNEQFF. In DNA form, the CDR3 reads TGTGCCAGCAGCGAGCAAGCGGGAGGGCCGCCCTACAATGAGCAGTTCTTC.

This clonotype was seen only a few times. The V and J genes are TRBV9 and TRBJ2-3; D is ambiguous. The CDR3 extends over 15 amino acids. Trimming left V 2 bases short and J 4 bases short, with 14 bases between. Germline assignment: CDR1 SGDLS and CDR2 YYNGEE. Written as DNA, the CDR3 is TGTGCCAGCAGCGTTTTCCCCGACGGATCAGATACGCAGTATTTT. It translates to CASSVFPDGSDTQYF. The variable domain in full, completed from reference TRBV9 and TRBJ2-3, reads DSGVTQTPKHLITATGQRVTLRCSPRSGDLSVYWYQQSLDQGLQFLIQYYNGEERAKGNILERFSAQQFPDLHSELNLSSLELGDSALYFCASSVFPDGSDTQYFGPGTRLTVL.

The CDR3 reads CSVVSTSGPSYEQYF. CDR3 nucleotides: TGCAGCGTTGTCTCTACTAGCGGGCCCTCCTACGAGCAGTACTTC. V is TRBV29-1 and J is TRBJ2-7; 9 nucleotides align to TRBD2. This CDR3 has 15 residues. The V segment lost 4 bases and the J segment 0 bases; nucleotides outside the gene matches: 7. Per the germline V gene, CDR1 is SQVTM and CDR2 is ANQGSEA.

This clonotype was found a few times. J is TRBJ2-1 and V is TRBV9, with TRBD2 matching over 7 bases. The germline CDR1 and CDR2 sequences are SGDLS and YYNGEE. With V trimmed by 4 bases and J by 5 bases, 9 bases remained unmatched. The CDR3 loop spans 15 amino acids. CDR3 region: CASSIGSGVNNEQFF. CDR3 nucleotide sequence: TGTGCCAGCAGCATCGGCAGCGGGGTAAACAATGAGCAGTTCTTC.

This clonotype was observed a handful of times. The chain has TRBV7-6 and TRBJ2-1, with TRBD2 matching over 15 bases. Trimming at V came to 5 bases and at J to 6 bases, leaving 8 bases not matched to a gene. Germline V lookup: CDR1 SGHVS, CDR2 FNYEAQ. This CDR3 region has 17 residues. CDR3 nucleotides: TGTGCCAGCAGCATGGGGGGACTAGCGGGAGGAGTCAATGAGCAGTTCTTC. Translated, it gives CASSMGGLAGGVNEQFF.

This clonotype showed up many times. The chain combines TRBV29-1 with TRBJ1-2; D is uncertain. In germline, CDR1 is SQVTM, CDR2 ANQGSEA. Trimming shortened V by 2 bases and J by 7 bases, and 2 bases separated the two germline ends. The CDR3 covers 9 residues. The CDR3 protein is CSVEPGYTF. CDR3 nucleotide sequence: TGCAGCGTTGAACCTGGCTACACCTTC.

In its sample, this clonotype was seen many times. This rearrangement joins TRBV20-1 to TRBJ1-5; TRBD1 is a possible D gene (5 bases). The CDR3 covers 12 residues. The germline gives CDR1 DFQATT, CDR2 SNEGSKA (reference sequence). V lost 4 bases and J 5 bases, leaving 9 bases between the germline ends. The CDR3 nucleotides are TGCAGTGCTAAATCGGGGGATCAGCCCCAGCATTTT. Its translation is CSAKSGDQPQHF.

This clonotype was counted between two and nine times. CDR3 residues: CASSQDIRLTQYF. As DNA, the CDR3 is TGCGCCAGCAGCCAAGATATTCGCCTGACCCAGTACTTC. J is TRBJ2-5 and V is TRBV4-1, with D unresolved. Germline loops: CDR1 MGHRA, CDR2 YSYEKL. Trimming pared 0 bases from V and 7 bases from J, leaving 9 bases between. The CDR3 is 13 amino acids.

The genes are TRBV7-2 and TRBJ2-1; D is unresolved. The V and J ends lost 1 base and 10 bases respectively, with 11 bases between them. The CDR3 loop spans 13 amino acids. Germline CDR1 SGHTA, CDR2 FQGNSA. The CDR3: CASSLEIQTEQFF. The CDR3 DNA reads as TGTGCCAGCAGCTTAGAGATACAAACAGAGCAGTTCTTC.

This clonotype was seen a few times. The CDR3 sequence: CASSEGTARVTEAFF. The CDR3 bases are TGTGCCAGCAGTGAGGGGACAGCGAGGGTAACTGAAGCTTTCTTT. The genes are TRBV2 and TRBJ1-1; 7 bases fit TRBD1. The CDR3 extends over 15 amino acids. The germline CDR1 and CDR2 sequences are SNHLY and FYNNEI. With V trimmed by 3 bases and J by 5 bases, 9 bases remained unmatched. The variable domain in full, completed from reference TRBV2 and TRBJ1-1, reads EPEVTQTPSHQVTQMGQEVILRCVPISNHLYFYWYRQILGQKVEFLVSFYNNEISEKSEIFDDQFSVERPDGSNFTLKIRSTKLEDSAMYFCASSEGTARVTEAFFGQGTRLTVV.

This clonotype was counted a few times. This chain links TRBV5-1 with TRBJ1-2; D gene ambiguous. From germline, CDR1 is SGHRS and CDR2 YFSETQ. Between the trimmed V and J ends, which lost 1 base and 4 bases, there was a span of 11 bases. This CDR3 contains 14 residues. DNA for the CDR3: TGCGCCAGCAGCTTGTGGGGTCGGAGCTATGGCTACACCTTC. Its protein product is CASSLWGRSYGYTF.